Listed below are T cell receptor beta chains from one sample, sequenced in a study of blood T cell repertoires in COVID-19. Some clones are missing from TCRdb's copy, which holds only in-frame ones; the method was immunoSEQ multiplex PCR. The sample records about 54,000 clones, roughly 88% being singletons. The sequenced material came from peripheral blood. The receptors come from a human donor in a cohort sampled during active COVID-19. CDR3s include the opening cysteine and the closing phenylalanine or tryptophan. Each record gives: V gene, D gene, CDR3 protein. D genes are given only for firm matches.

TRBV9	.	CASSFEGGAGELFF
TRBV18	TRBD1	CASSLDRGVSYEQYF
TRBV25-1	TRBD1	CASSAPDRGLWGEQYF
TRBV7-2	.	CASSQDSGYTF
TRBV6-6	TRBD1	CASRAGTGAREQYF
TRBV5-1	TRBD1	CASSSRQGAPDEKLFF
TRBV9	TRBD2	CASTQWGGSTDTQYF
TRBV3-1/TRBV3-2	.	CASSQDRQSYEQYF
TRBV5-6	.	CASSLGVFGSQYF
TRBV4-3	.	CASSQGADVGGYQPQHF
TRBV10-3	.	CAPPGPPQETQYF
TRBV5-1	.	CASSFSQTYNEQFF
TRBV5-1	TRBD2	CASSSAGGLETQYF
TRBV5-6	TRBD1	CASSWGTGDTGELFF
TRBV2	.	CASIRGGTNEKLFF
TRBV7-9	.	CATAGNTEAFF
TRBV4-1	TRBD2	CASSQDDRGGRGQYF
TRBV27	TRBD2	CASSPGAGGAEREQYF
TRBV5-8	TRBD2	CASNQAGVQFF
TRBV3-1/TRBV3-2	.	CASSQMGVSGANVLTF
TRBV19	TRBD2	CASSVTSGTYEQYF
TRBV7-9	.	CASSPMSDYSPLHF
TRBV11-2	TRBD1	CASKSLQGAFGDTQYF
TRBV5-4	.	CASSVGGHPETQYF
TRBV7-2	.	CASSLIGGTTDTQYF
TRBV6-5	.	CASKRGLSDGYTF
TRBV4-1	.	CASSQEGPSGMGGYTF
TRBV5-1	.	CASSLGQGTTEAFF
TRBV6-5	.	CASSPGTDTQYF
TRBV21-1	.	CASSKGDSSYNEQFF
TRBV9	.	CASSAQISGNTIYF
TRBV9	TRBD2	CASSVGLAGGAKSNTGELFF
TRBV4-3	.	CASSQDFRRTGEAFF
TRBV9	.	CASSVGTDNEKLFF
TRBV7-2	.	CASSLVGVSGNQPQHF
TRBV28	.	CASSFPGGAGTQYF
TRBV5-6	TRBD2	CASSSSPGTSGPGSYEQYF
TRBV5-4	TRBD2	CASSTPPAGATDTQYF
TRBV5-8	.	CATRQVGGGIYEQYF
TRBV18	TRBD1	CASSQQYLRDRTSGNTIYF
TRBV5-6	TRBD1	CASSLMTGANNSPLHF
TRBV3-1/TRBV3-2	.	CASSRGHEQFF
TRBV12-3/TRBV12-4	.	CASSFTENQPQHF
TRBV7-9	TRBD2	CASSGLAYEQYF
TRBV7-9	TRBD1	CASSRDRGLDEQYF
TRBV5-4	.	CASSLTGPNEQFF
TRBV7-3	TRBD2	CASSRQARRVAGETTDTQYF
TRBV18	TRBD1	CASSPPRGQGRQETQYF
TRBV7-3	.	CASSLNSGADTQYF
TRBV3-1/TRBV3-2	.	CASSPGYEQYF
TRBV6-2/TRBV6-3	TRBD1	CASSRTGTANNEQFF
TRBV5-5	TRBD1	CASRRDRGKYGDGYTF
TRBV4-1	.	CASSPSETTNQPQHF
TRBV7-9	.	CASSLTGKQPQHF